A single sample is the source of the 5 T cell receptor beta chains below, sequenced in a study of shared clonotypes between healthy human individuals. Naive-designated CD8 cells lacked CD45RO, were positively enriched for CCR7, and omitted terminally differentiated effector memory CD45RA+ cells. Repertoires were generated with immunoSEQ multiplex PCR, while TCRdb's copy carries only in-frame clones and drops some. The table has around 2.1 million clones, about 93% seen once. Sample: naive CD8+ T cells from PBMCs. Receptor source: a man between 18 and 29 years old in good health. Some clones in this sample may be carry-over from other donors' samples.

V usage is TRBV15 and J usage is TRBJ2-2; tentatively, D is TRBD1 (5 bases). The CDR3 has 15 residues. Germline V gene data show CDR1 as LNHNV and CDR2 as YYDKDF (reference sequence). Between the trimmed V and J ends, which lost 5 bases and 1 base, there was a span of 11 bases. The CDR3: CATSRSQGNTGELFF. In DNA, the CDR3 is TGTGCCACCAGCCGCTCCCAGGGGAACACCGGGGAGCTGTTTTTT.

The rearrangement links TRBV12-2 to TRBJ2-2; TRBD1 is taken as the D call from the table, unchecked against the DNA. TRBV12-2 is shown as a pseudogene. This CDR3 contains 15 residues. CDR3 coding DNA: TGTGCAAGTCGCCCACAGGAAACGAACACCGGGGAGCTGTTTTTT. It encodes CASRPQETNTGELFF.

The chain joins TRBV27 to TRBJ2-7; 7 bases map to TRBD1. The V gene's germline CDR1 is MNHEY and CDR2 SMNVEV (reference sequence). This CDR3 spans 14 amino acids. V gave up 8 bases and J gave up 0 bases; unmatched junction bases: 7. The CDR3 is CASSVRQGSYEQYF. As DNA, the CDR3 is TGTGCCAGCTCGGTCCGACAGGGCTCCTACGAGCAGTACTTC.

This sequence joins TRBV7-9 and TRBJ1-1, with D unclear. Per germline, CDR1 SEHNR and CDR2 FQNEAQ (reference sequence). V lost 2 bases, J lost 1 base, and 8 bases lay in between. The CDR3 covers 14 residues. CDR3 protein: CASSLYLGNTEAFF. DNA of the CDR3: TGTGCCAGCAGCTTATACCTGGGGAACACTGAAGCTTTCTTT. Full variable domain (rest looked up from reference TRBV7-9 and TRBJ1-1): DTGVSQNPRHKITKRGQNVTFRCDPISEHNRLYWYRQTLGQGPEFLTYFQNEAQLEKSRLLSDRFSAERPKGSFSTLEIQRTEQGDSAMYLCASSLYLGNTEAFFGQGTRLTVV.

V and J are TRBV29-1 and TRBJ2-3; 8 bases match TRBD2. V gave up 3 bases and J gave up 3 bases; unmatched junction bases: 17. Germline V gives CDR1 SQVTM, CDR2 ANQGSEA. The CDR3 has 18 amino acids. This chain's CDR3 is CSVDDAAGAPGGTDTQYF. The CDR3 DNA sequence: TGCAGCGTTGATGATGCAGCGGGGGCTCCCGGAGGTACAGATACGCAGTATTTT.